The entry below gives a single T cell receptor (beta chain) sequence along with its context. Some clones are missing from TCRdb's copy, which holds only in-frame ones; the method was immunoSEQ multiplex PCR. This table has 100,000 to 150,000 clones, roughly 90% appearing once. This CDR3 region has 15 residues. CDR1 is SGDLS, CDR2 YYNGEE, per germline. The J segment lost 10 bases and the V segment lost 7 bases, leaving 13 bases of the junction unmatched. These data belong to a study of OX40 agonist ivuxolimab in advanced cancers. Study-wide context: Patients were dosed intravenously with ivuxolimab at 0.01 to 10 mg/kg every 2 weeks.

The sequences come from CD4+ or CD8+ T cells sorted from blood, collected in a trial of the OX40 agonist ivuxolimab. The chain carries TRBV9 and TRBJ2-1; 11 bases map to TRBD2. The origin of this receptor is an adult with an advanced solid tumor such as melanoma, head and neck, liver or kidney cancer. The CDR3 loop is CASEKLAGALYEQFF. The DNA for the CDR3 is TGTGCCAGCGAGAAACTAGCGGGAGCTCTGTACGAGCAGTTCTTC.